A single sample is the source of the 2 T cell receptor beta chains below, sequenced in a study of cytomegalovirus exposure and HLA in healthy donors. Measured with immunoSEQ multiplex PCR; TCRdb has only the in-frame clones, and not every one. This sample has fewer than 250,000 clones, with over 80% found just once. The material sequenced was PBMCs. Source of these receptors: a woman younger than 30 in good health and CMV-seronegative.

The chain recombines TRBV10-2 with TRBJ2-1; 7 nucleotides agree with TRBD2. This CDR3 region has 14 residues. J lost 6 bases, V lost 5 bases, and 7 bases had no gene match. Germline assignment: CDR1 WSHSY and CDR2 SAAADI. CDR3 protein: CASSQTGLPNEQFF. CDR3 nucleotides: TGCGCCAGCAGTCAAACGGGACTACCCAATGAGCAGTTCTTC.

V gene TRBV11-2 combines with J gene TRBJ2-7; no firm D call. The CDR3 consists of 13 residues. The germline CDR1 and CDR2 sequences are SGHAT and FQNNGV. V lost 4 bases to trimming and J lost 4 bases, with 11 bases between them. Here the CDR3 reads CASSSATPYEQYF. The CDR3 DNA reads TGTGCCAGCAGCTCCGCTACCCCTTACGAGCAGTACTTC.